The 5 T cell receptor beta chains presented below share a single source sample, sequenced in a study of blood T cell repertoires in COVID-19. The data were produced by immunoSEQ multiplex PCR, yet TCRdb's version contains in-frame clones alone and is incomplete. The top ten hold about 1.3% of the sample, which has 200,000 to 250,000 clones, around 88% seen once. Sample: peripheral blood. Receptor source: a man older than 75 with acute or convalescent COVID-19.

V gene TRBV5-4 combines with J gene TRBJ2-7, with no clear D. Trimming cost V 0 bases and J 1 base, with 8 bases left between them. Per germline, CDR1 SGHNT and CDR2 YYREEE (reference sequence). This CDR3 region has 14 residues. This chain's CDR3 is CASSLGPTSYEQYF. CDR3 coding DNA: TGTGCCAGCAGCTTGGGGCCGACTTCCTACGAGCAGTACTTC.

About this clone itself: Other DNA sequences in this sample translate to the same CDR3. V and J are TRBV6-2 or TRBV6-3 and TRBJ1-1, with 8 bases lining up with TRBD1. The CDR3 has 15 amino acids. CDR1 and CDR2 (germline): MNHEY, SVGEGT. V lost 4 bases and J lost 1; bases outside the gene matches: 5. This CDR3 is CASSFRGLKNTEAFF. DNA of the CDR3: TGTGCCAGCAGTTTCAGGGGGCTGAAGAACACTGAAGCTTTCTTT.

The gene calls are TRBV5-6 and TRBJ2-1; tentatively, D is TRBD1 (6 bases). V was cut by 6 bases and J by 9 bases, with 25 bases left in between. Germline assignment: CDR1 SGHDT and CDR2 YYEEEE. The CDR3 runs to 16 residues. CDR3 loop: CASTLGGVHGGSEQFF. As DNA, the CDR3 is TGTGCCAGCACCCTTGGTGGAGTTCATGGGGGCTCTGAGCAGTTCTTC.

V usage is TRBV6-5 and J usage is TRBJ1-2; TRBD1 matches at 9 bases. CDR1 is MNHEY, CDR2 SVGAGI, per germline. The CDR3 loop spans 14 amino acids. With 6 bases clipped from V and 3 bases from J, the junction kept 5 bases outside the gene matches. DNA of the CDR3: TGTGCCAGCAGCAAACAGGGGGCGGACTATGGCTACACCTTC. Protein: CASSKQGADYGYTF.

This clone was recorded a few times. The chain uses TRBV28 and TRBJ1-1; 7 nucleotides line up with TRBD1. The CDR3 has 13 amino acids. J was trimmed by 1 base and V by 6 bases; bases with no gene match: 2. Germline V CDR1 and CDR2: MDHEN, SYDVKM. The CDR3 DNA reads as TGTGCCAGCAGACCAGGGGGGAACACTGAAGCTTTCTTT. Residues: CASRPGGNTEAFF.